These 25 T cell receptor beta chains came from one sample sequenced in a study of CD8+CD57+ T cells in acquired aplastic anemia. For CDR3 and TCR beta VDJ profiling, genomic DNA was the template used. TCRdb ran MiXCR on the reads and lists one entry per CDR3 protein. The sample shows roughly 80,000 distinct CDR3 sequences, just over 70% of them seen only once. It was patients with CD8+CD57+ cell expansion by flow cytometry who were chosen for sequencing. The material sequenced was sorted CD4+, CD8+, or CD8+CD57+ T cells (not recorded which) from PBMCs. Every receptor here comes from a human donor with aplastic anemia.

This clonotype was seen a few times. This chain uses TRBV7-7 with TRBJ2-5; D is undetermined. CDR3 length: 13 amino acids. The V gene's germline CDR1 is SSHAT and CDR2 FNYEAQ (reference sequence). The V end lost 0 bases, the J end lost 5 bases, and 7 bases lay between the germline ends. The CDR3 nucleotides are TGTGCCAGCAGCTTAGCCCCCCAGGAGACCCAGTACTTC. This sequence encodes CASSLAPQETQYF.

There are a few counts of this clonotype. The V and J genes are TRBV29-1 and TRBJ1-2; the match to TRBD1 covers 9 bases. The germline V gene has CDR1 SQVTM and CDR2 ANQGSEA. The CDR3 has 11 residues. The ends lost 7 bases at V and 6 bases at J; junction bases unmatched: 3. The CDR3 is CSAGDRDGYTF. CDR3 sequence (DNA): TGCAGCGCTGGGGACAGGGATGGCTACACCTTC.

The rearrangement joins TRBV19 to TRBJ1-2; a possible D gene is TRBD1 (5 bases). Germline CDR1 reads LNHDA; CDR2 reads SQIVND (reference sequence). The CDR3 covers 15 residues. Between the trimmed V and J ends, which lost 6 bases and 1 base, there was a span of 15 bases. CDR3 in DNA: TGTGCCAGTAGCCTTGACAGCGCTGATAACTATGGCTACACCTTC. It encodes CASSLDSADNYGYTF.

This clonotype was seen a handful of times. The genes are TRBV19 and TRBJ1-6; 10 positions match TRBD1. The CDR3 runs 14 residues. With V trimmed by 7 bases and J by 7 bases, 4 bases remained unmatched. Germline V gives CDR1 LNHDA, CDR2 SQIVND (reference sequence). The CDR3 is CASTDRGPNSPLHF. The CDR3 DNA reads as TGTGCCAGTACTGACAGGGGGCCAAATTCACCCCTCCACTTT.

The V gene is TRBV2, the J gene TRBJ2-2; 7 bases line up with TRBD1. There are 14 residues in the CDR3. V lost 8 bases to trimming and J lost 3 bases; unmatched junction nucleotides: 6. Looked up from germline, CDR1 is SNHLY and CDR2 is FYNNEI. DNA for the CDR3: TGTGCCAGCGCAGCACAGGGGTACACCGGGGAGCTGTTTTTT. This encodes CASAAQGYTGELFF.

The J gene is TRBJ1-5, the V gene TRBV19; unclear D gene. The germline V and J ends were trimmed by 7 bases and 4 bases, with 11 bases remaining between them. The CDR3 consists of 13 residues. In germline, CDR1 is LNHDA, CDR2 SQIVND (reference sequence). CDR3: CASILQRNQPQHF. In nucleotides, the CDR3 is TGTGCCAGTATCCTCCAGCGGAATCAGCCCCAGCATTTT. The full variable domain, with the rest looked up from reference TRBV19 and TRBJ1-5, is DGGITQSPKYLFRKEGQNVTLSCEQNLNHDAMYWYRQDPGQGLRLIYYSQIVNDFQKGDIAEGYSVSREKKESFPLTVTSAQKNPTAFYLCASILQRNQPQHFGDGTRLSIL.

The chain recombines TRBV15 with TRBJ2-2, with TRBD1 identical over 9 bases. Trimming took 3 bases from V and 6 from J; bases not matched to a gene: 2. Germline loops: CDR1 LNHNV, CDR2 YYDKDF (reference sequence). CDR3 length equals 14 residues. The CDR3 sequence: CATSRDRGAGELFF. The CDR3 region has the DNA TGTGCCACCAGCAGGGACAGGGGAGCCGGGGAGCTGTTTTTT.

This chain connects TRBV7-9 to TRBJ2-7; D is undetermined. Trimming pared 1 base from V and 5 bases from J, leaving 6 bases between. This CDR3 is built from 12 residues. Germline V gene data show CDR1 as SEHNR and CDR2 as FQNEAQ (reference sequence). CDR3 DNA: TGTGCCAGCAGCTTAGAGCCGCACGAGCAGTACTTC. Translation: CASSLEPHEQYF.

The J gene is TRBJ1-2, the V gene TRBV29-1; D ambiguous. Trimming took 3 bases from V and 3 from J, leaving 11 bases between them. The V gene's germline CDR1 is SQVTM and CDR2 ANQGSEA. The CDR3 totals 13 residues. The CDR3 is CSVDRSYYYGYTF. In DNA form, the CDR3 reads TGCAGCGTTGATCGTAGCTACTACTATGGCTACACCTTC. The full variable domain, its missing parts supplied by reference TRBV29-1 and TRBJ1-2, is SAVISQKPSRDICQRGTSLTIQCQVDSQVTMMFWYRQQPGQSLTLIATANQGSEATYESGFVIDKFPISRPNLTFSTLTVSNMSPEDSSIYLCSVDRSYYYGYTFGSGTRLTVV.

The chain uses TRBV16 and TRBJ2-7; D is perhaps TRBD2 (5 bases). Germline values: CDR1 KGHSY, CDR2 FQNENV. Trimming removed 2 bases from V and 2 bases from J, with 13 bases in between. The CDR3 extends over 15 amino acids. The CDR3 here is CASSQPETEAYEQYF. Written as DNA, the CDR3 is TGTGCCAGCAGCCAACCCGAGACGGAGGCCTACGAGCAGTACTTC.

The chain employs TRBV7-9 and TRBJ1-5, with unresolved D. From germline, CDR1 is SEHNR and CDR2 FQNEAQ (reference sequence). The CDR3 covers 13 residues. V lost 1 base, J lost 7 bases, and 8 bases lay in between. This CDR3 reads CASSLDFSQPQHF. CDR3 DNA: TGTGCCAGCAGCTTAGACTTCTCCCAGCCCCAGCATTTT.

The rearrangement joins TRBV7-2 to TRBJ2-3; D unresolved. CDR3 length: 12 residues. Trimming stripped 5 bases from V and 0 bases from J, with 3 bases between. Germline CDR1 and CDR2: SGHTA and FQGNSA. CDR3 residues: CASSVSTDTQYF. CDR3 DNA: TGTGCCAGCAGCGTTAGCACAGATACGCAGTATTTT.

This clonotype showed up many times. The DNA for the CDR3 is TGTGCCAGCAGTTTAGTGGGGGCTGGGGAGACCCAGTACTTC. This translates into CASSLVGAGETQYF. V and J are TRBV12-3 or TRBV12-4 and TRBJ2-5; perhaps TRBD1 as D (6 bases). The V end lost 1 base, the J end lost 5 bases, and 11 bases lay between the germline ends. CDR3 size: 14 residues.

The CDR3 sequence is CASSQGQGMNTEAFF. The CDR3 bases are TGCGCCAGCAGCCAAGGTCAGGGGATGAACACTGAAGCTTTCTTT. The gene calls are TRBV4-1 and TRBJ1-1; perhaps TRBD1 as D (6 bases). The germline gives CDR1 MGHRA, CDR2 YSYEKL. Trimming removed 1 base at V and 0 bases at J, with 9 bases between. This CDR3 comprises 15 residues.

The chain recombines TRBV11-1 with TRBJ2-1; D is undetermined. CDR1 and CDR2 from the germline V gene are SGHAT and FQDESV (reference sequence). This CDR3 comprises 15 residues. The ends were cut back, 5 bases at V and 6 bases at J, with 17 bases in the middle. The CDR3 loop is CASSPRSGQINEQFF. The CDR3 region has the DNA TGTGCCAGCAGCCCCCGCTCCGGCCAGATCAATGAGCAGTTCTTC.

This chain connects TRBV4-3 to TRBJ1-4; D unclear. Trimming removed 2 bases at V and 1 base at J, with 8 bases between. The CDR3 runs to 15 residues. Looked up from germline, CDR1 is LGHNA and CDR2 is YSLEER. CDR3 in amino acids: CASSQPGRTNEKLFF. The CDR3 nucleotides are TGCGCCAGCAGCCAACCTGGGAGAACTAATGAAAAACTGTTTTTT.

With regard to this clonotype: As the CDR3 is not closed by the conserved phenylalanine or tryptophan, this likely results from a read error. The chain is built from TRBV11-2 and TRBJ2-1, with 8 bases matching TRBD2. Germline CDR1 is SGHAT and CDR2 is FQNNGV. Trimming cost V 4 bases and J 9 bases; bases outside gene matches: 14. This CDR3 has 16 amino acids. The CDR3 DNA follows: TGTGCCAGCAGCTCGCTCGGGACTAGTGATCGCGGTGAGCAGTTCTGC. It codes for CASSSLGTSDRGEQFC.

This clonotype was seen a handful of times. The chain carries TRBV25-1 and TRBJ1-4; 7 bases match TRBD1. The junction had 11 bases not matched to a gene; V was cut back by 8 bases and J by 2 bases. The CDR3 is 16 amino acids. CDR1 and CDR2 from the germline V gene are MGHDK and SYGVNS. In DNA form, the CDR3 reads TGTGCCAGCGGAGAGAAACAGGGGTGGACTAATGAAAAACTGTTTTTT. Encoded protein: CASGEKQGWTNEKLFF.

This clonotype has a count of ten or more. The chain has TRBV29-1 and TRBJ2-4; TRBD2 matches 7 bases. The CDR3 runs to 18 residues. The V gene end was trimmed by 0 bases and the J gene end by 2 bases; junction bases not matched to a gene: 13. The germline gives CDR1 SQVTM, CDR2 ANQGSEA. DNA for the CDR3: TGCAGCGTTGAAGATCGATCCGGCAGGGAGGGAACCAAAAACATTCAGTACTTC. Protein product: CSVEDRSGREGTKNIQYF.

Notes on this clonotype: Relative to the germline gene, one junction end is altered; a read error may explain this. The gene calls are TRBV29-1 and TRBJ2-1, with a possible D match to TRBD2 (5 bases). This CDR3 spans 14 amino acids. Germline values: CDR1 SQVTM, CDR2 ANQGSEA. CDR3: CSGLATLAYNEQFF. The CDR3, as DNA: TGCAGCGGTCTCGCAACCTTAGCGTACAACGAGCAGTTCTTC.

On this clonotype: A read error may account for a junction end that differs from germline. The chain links TRBV15 to TRBJ2-3; 10 bases fit TRBD2. The germline gives CDR1 LNHNV, CDR2 YYDKDF (reference sequence). The CDR3 runs to 15 residues. CDR3 sequence (DNA): TGCGCCACCAGCACCGGGACTAGCGTCACAGATACGCAGTATTTT. It yields the protein CATSTGTSVTDTQYF.

The genes are TRBV29-1 and TRBJ2-1; D is undetermined. Germline values: CDR1 SQVTM, CDR2 ANQGSEA. The CDR3 runs to 11 residues. For the CDR3, the DNA is TGCAGTGCTACCATCTACAATGAGCAGTTCTTC. Amino acid sequence: CSATIYNEQFF.

The V gene is TRBV10-1, the J gene TRBJ1-2; the match to TRBD1 covers 8 bases. CDR1 is WNHNN and CDR2 is SYGVQD in the germline V gene (reference sequence). V lost 0 bases, J lost 9 bases, and 3 bases stayed unmatched. The CDR3 covers 13 residues. Written as DNA, the CDR3 is TGCGCCAGCAGTGAGTCGCAGGGGGCAAGCTACACCTTC. Translated: CASSESQGASYTF.

This rearrangement joins TRBV2 to TRBJ2-7; 13 bases agree with TRBD2. Germline CDR1 SNHLY, CDR2 FYNNEI. V lost 4 bases, J lost 5 bases, and 2 bases stayed unmatched. The CDR3 loop spans 14 amino acids. CDR3 residues: CASSGTSGRDEQYF. The CDR3 nucleotides read TGTGCCAGCAGTGGGACTAGCGGGAGAGACGAGCAGTACTTC.

The table lists this clonotype with a few counts. The chain couples TRBV19 to TRBJ2-5, with 7 nucleotides matching TRBD2. The germline gives CDR1 LNHDA, CDR2 SQIVND (reference sequence). V was clipped by 6 bases and J by 4 bases; unmatched bases: 2. The CDR3 has 12 amino acids. DNA for the CDR3: TGTGCCAGTAGGTTAGCGGGAGAGACCCAGTACTTC. This translates into CASRLAGETQYF.